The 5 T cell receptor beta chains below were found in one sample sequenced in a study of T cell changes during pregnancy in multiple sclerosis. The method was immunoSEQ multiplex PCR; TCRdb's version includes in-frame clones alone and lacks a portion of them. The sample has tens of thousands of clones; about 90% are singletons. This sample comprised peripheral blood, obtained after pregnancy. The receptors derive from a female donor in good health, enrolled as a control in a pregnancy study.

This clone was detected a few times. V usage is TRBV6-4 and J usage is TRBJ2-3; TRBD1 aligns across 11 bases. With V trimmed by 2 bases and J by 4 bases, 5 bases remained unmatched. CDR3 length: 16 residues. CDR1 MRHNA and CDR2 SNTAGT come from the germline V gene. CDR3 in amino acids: CASSDLPGQGADTQYF. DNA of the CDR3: TGTGCCAGCAGTGACCTGCCGGGACAGGGGGCAGATACGCAGTATTTT.

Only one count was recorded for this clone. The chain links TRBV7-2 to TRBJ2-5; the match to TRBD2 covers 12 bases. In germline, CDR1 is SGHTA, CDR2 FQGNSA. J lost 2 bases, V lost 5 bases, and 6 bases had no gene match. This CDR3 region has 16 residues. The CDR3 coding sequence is TGTGCCAGCAGCCCGGGACTAGCGGGCCGGCAAGAGACCCAGTACTTC. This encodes CASSPGLAGRQETQYF. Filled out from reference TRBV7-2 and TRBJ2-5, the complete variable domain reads GAGVSQSPSNKVTEKGKDVELRCDPISGHTALYWYRQSLGQGLEFLIYFQGNSAPDKSGLPSDRFSAERTGGSVSTLTIQRTQQEDSAVYLCASSPGLAGRQETQYFGPGTRLLVL.

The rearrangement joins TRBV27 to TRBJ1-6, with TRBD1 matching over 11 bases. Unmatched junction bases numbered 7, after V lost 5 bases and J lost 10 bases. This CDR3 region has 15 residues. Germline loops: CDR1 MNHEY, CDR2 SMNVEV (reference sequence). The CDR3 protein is CASSPDRGRGSPLHF. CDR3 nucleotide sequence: TGTGCCAGCAGTCCGGACAGGGGGCGTGGGTCACCCCTCCACTTT.

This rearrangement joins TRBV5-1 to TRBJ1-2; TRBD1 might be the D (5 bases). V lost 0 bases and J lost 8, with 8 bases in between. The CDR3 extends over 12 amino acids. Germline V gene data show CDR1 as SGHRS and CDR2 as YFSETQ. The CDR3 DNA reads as TGCGCCAGCAGCTTGGGGGGGGGAGGCTACACCTTC. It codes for CASSLGGGGYTF.

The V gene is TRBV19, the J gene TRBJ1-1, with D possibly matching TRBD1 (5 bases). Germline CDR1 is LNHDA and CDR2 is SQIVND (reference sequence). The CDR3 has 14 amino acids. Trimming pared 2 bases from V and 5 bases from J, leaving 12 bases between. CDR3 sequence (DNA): TGTGCCAGTAGTATACAGGGAAGGAAAACTGAAGCTTTCTTT. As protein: CASSIQGRKTEAFF.